This passage covers 14 T cell receptor beta chains from one sample sequenced in a study of blood T cell repertoires in COVID-19 (dated by TCRdb to the early 2020s). The method was the immunoSEQ multiplex PCR assay. TCRdb took over this immuneACCESS table, retaining in-frame rearrangements with V and J assigned. Such tables are incomplete; in checked studies, under half of the missing clones stem from an unresolved V gene, and the remainder is unexplained. This sample comprises some 190,000 clones, 70% to 90% of them detected only once. Jointly, the top ten make up about 20% of the sample. The sample taken for sequencing was peripheral blood. The receptors here all came from a person between 65 and 79 years old with COVID-19, enrolled during active disease.

This chain joins TRBV5-4 and TRBJ2-7; 10 bases are shared with TRBD2. Germline CDR1 is SGHNT and CDR2 is YYREEE (reference sequence). The V gene end was trimmed by 1 base and the J gene end by 3 bases; junction bases not matched to a gene: 7. The CDR3 has 16 residues. CDR3 sequence (DNA): TGTGCCAGCAGCTTGCGCCTAGCGGGAGCATACTACGAGCAGTACTTC. Amino acid sequence: CASSLRLAGAYYEQYF.

The CDR3 nucleotides read TGTGCCAGCAGTGGGTTCGGGAGTCAGTATTTT. This sequence encodes CASSGFGSQYF. The rearrangement uses TRBV2 and TRBJ2-3, with D possibly matching TRBD2 (6 bases). The V end lost 4 bases, the J end lost 12 bases, and 11 bases lay between the germline ends. CDR3 length: 11 amino acids. Germline V CDR1 and CDR2: SNHLY, FYNNEI.

The genes are TRBV7-3 and TRBJ2-2; D perhaps matches TRBD2 (6 bases). Germline V lookup: CDR1 SGHTA, CDR2 FQGTGA. This CDR3 region has 16 residues. V was trimmed by 5 bases and J by 5 bases, leaving 18 bases between them. CDR3 in amino acids: CASSQTGGGKTGELFF. CDR3 nucleotide sequence: TGTGCCAGCAGCCAAACAGGTGGCGGGAAAACCGGGGAGCTGTTTTTT.

The CDR3 region is CASTQDLPMGTGDSEQYF. The CDR3 region has the DNA TGTGCCAGCACCCAAGATCTCCCCATGGGGACAGGAGACTCCGAGCAGTACTTC. V is TRBV28 and J is TRBJ2-7; 8 bases agree with TRBD1. The V gene end was trimmed by 7 bases and the J gene end by 6 bases; junction bases not matched to a gene: 23. The CDR3 loop spans 18 amino acids. CDR1 is MDHEN and CDR2 is SYDVKM in the germline V gene.

The DNA of the CDR3 is TGTGCCAGCAGCCCTCCAAGAAGCCAGCGTGAGCAGTTCTTC. This gives the protein CASSPPRSQREQFF. The genes are TRBV4-2 and TRBJ2-1, with D unresolved. Germline V gives CDR1 LGHNA, CDR2 YNFKEQ. The CDR3 consists of 14 residues. The V end lost 4 bases, the J end lost 9 bases, and 16 bases lay between the germline ends.

This chain connects TRBV4-3 to TRBJ1-2; 7 bases map to TRBD1. This CDR3 is 16 amino acids long. Losses at the gene ends were 1 base for V and 4 bases for J; bases not matched to a gene: 9. CDR1 is LGHNA and CDR2 is YSLEER in the germline V gene. In DNA, the CDR3 is TGCGCCAGCAGCCAAGCGGCGGGACAGAGATTCTATGGCTACACCTTC. This translates into CASSQAAGQRFYGYTF.

The chain joins TRBV28 to TRBJ2-2; D not certain. The V end lost 5 bases, the J end lost 7 bases, and 20 bases lay between the germline ends. Germline V CDR1 and CDR2: MDHEN, SYDVKM. The CDR3 has 16 residues. CDR3 amino acids: CASSPPEIPSFGELFF. CDR3 coding DNA: TGTGCCAGCAGTCCCCCGGAGATCCCATCGTTCGGGGAGCTGTTTTTT.

The rearrangement uses TRBV4-2 and TRBJ2-3, with 9 bases that match TRBD2. The CDR3 has 17 residues. V shed 4 bases, J shed 4 bases, and the junction held 12 bases outside the gene matches. Germline V gives CDR1 LGHNA, CDR2 YNFKEQ. The CDR3 region is CASSLGLAGGPADTQYF. In DNA, the CDR3 is TGTGCCAGCAGCCTAGGACTTGCGGGAGGGCCCGCAGATACGCAGTATTTT.

The chain recombines TRBV7-2 with TRBJ1-6, with unresolved D. Germline CDR1 reads SGHTA; CDR2 reads FQGNSA. The CDR3 covers 12 residues. Deletions cut 10 bases from V and 10 bases from J, with 14 bases between. As DNA, the CDR3 is TGTGCCATCTCTGCGAGGAGCTCACCCCTCCACTTT. Its translation is CAISARSSPLHF.

The chain has TRBV6-5 and TRBJ2-7; the match to TRBD1 covers 9 bases. Trimming at V came to 6 bases and at J to 5 bases, leaving 5 bases not matched to a gene. CDR1 MNHEY and CDR2 SVGAGI come from the germline V gene. The CDR3 runs to 13 residues. This CDR3 is CASRIQGADEQYF. CDR3 nucleotides: TGTGCCAGCAGGATACAGGGGGCGGACGAGCAGTACTTC.

The chain has TRBV5-1 and TRBJ2-5, with 8 bases fitting TRBD1. V was clipped by 5 bases and J by 4 bases; unmatched bases: 7. Germline loops: CDR1 SGHRS, CDR2 YFSETQ. CDR3 length: 14 residues. CDR3 residues: CASSAQGGLETQYF. Here the CDR3 DNA reads TGCGCCAGCAGTGCACAGGGGGGCTTAGAGACCCAGTACTTC.

Only one count was recorded for this clone. This chain joins TRBV4-2 and TRBJ2-3; 10 bases are a match to TRBD2. CDR1 is LGHNA and CDR2 is YNFKEQ in the germline V gene. This CDR3 contains 17 residues. With V trimmed by 2 bases and J by 3 bases, 8 bases remained unmatched. The CDR3 is CASSQQSGRGPTDTQYF. Written as DNA, the CDR3 is TGTGCCAGCAGCCAACAGAGCGGGAGGGGGCCTACAGATACGCAGTATTTT.

The chain links TRBV28 to TRBJ1-5; the match to TRBD1 covers 8 bases. The V gene end was trimmed by 5 bases and the J gene end by 3 bases; junction bases not matched to a gene: 3. Germline V lookup: CDR1 MDHEN, CDR2 SYDVKM. CDR3 length equals 14 residues. CDR3 sequence (DNA): TGTGCCAGCAGTCGGACAGGGAACAATCAGCCCCAGCATTTT. Its translation is CASSRTGNNQPQHF. Based on the CDR3 plus reference TRBV28 and TRBJ1-5, the full variable domain is DVKVTQSSRYLVKRTGEKVFLECVQDMDHENMFWYRQDPGLGLRLIYFSYDVKMKEKGDIPEGYSVSREKKERFSLILESASTNQTSMYLCASSRTGNNQPQHFGDGTRLSIL.

The chain is built from TRBV2 and TRBJ1-4; unclear D gene. CDR1 and CDR2 from the germline V gene are SNHLY and FYNNEI. The CDR3 has 15 amino acids. The germline V and J ends were trimmed by 3 bases and 1 base, with 9 bases remaining between them. The CDR3 loop is CASSDPGVTNEKLFF. CDR3 sequence (DNA): TGTGCCAGCAGTGACCCCGGAGTAACTAATGAAAAACTGTTTTTT.